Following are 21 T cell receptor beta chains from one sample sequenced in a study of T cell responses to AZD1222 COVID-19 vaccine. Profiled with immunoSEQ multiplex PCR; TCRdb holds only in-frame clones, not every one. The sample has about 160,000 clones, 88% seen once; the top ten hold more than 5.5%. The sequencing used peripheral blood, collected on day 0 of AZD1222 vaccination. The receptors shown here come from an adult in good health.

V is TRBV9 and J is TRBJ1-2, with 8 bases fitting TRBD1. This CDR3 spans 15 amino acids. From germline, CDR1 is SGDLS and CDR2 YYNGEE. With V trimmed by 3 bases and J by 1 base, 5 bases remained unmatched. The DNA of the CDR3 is TGTGCCAGCAGCGAACAGGGGGATAGTAACTATGGCTACACCTTC. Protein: CASSEQGDSNYGYTF.

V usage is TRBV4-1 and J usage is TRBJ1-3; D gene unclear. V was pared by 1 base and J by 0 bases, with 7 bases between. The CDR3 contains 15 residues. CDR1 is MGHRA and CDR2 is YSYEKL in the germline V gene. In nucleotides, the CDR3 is TGCGCCAGCAGCCAAGTATCCCGCTCTGGAAACACCATATATTTT. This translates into CASSQVSRSGNTIYF.

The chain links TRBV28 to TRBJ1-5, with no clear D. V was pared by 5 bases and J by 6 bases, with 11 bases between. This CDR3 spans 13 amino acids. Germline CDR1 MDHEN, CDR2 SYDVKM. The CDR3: CASSPDPIQPQHF. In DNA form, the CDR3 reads TGTGCCAGCAGTCCTGATCCGATTCAGCCCCAGCATTTT.

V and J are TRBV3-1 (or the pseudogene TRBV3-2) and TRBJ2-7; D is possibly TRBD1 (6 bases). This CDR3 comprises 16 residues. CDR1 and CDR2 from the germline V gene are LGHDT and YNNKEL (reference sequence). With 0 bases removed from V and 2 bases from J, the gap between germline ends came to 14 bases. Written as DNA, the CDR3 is TGTGCCAGCAGCCAAGATTTGACAGGACATCCCTACGAGCAGTACTTC. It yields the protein CASSQDLTGHPYEQYF.

The CDR3 nucleotides are TGTGCCAGTATAGACACAGGGGTGAATTGGAATGAGCAGTTCTTC. It translates to CASIDTGVNWNEQFF. The V gene is TRBV19, the J gene TRBJ2-1, with TRBD1 matching over 7 bases. The germline V gene encodes CDR1 LNHDA and CDR2 SQIVND (reference sequence). The CDR3 is 15 amino acids. After removal of 7 bases from V and 7 bases from J, the junction contained 13 bases not matched to a gene.

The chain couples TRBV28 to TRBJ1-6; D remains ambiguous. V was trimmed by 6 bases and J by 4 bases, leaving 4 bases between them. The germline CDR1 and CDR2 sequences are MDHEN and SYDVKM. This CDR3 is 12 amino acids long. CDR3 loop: CASREYNSPLHF. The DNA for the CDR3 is TGTGCCAGCAGGGAATATAATTCACCCCTCCACTTT.

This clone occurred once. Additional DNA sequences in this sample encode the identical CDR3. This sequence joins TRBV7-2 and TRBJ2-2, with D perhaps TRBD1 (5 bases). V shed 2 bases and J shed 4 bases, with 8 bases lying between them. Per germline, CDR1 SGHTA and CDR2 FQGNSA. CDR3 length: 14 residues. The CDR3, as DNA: TGTGCCAGCAGCTTATCTAGGGGCACCGGGGAGCTGTTTTTT. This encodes CASSLSRGTGELFF.

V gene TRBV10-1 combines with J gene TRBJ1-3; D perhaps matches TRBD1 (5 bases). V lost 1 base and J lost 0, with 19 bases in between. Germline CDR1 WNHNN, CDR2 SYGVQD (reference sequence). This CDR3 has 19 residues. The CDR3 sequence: CASSEFVGAIYVSGNTIYF. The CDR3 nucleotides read TGCGCCAGCAGTGAGTTCGTAGGGGCCATATACGTCTCTGGAAACACCATATATTTT.

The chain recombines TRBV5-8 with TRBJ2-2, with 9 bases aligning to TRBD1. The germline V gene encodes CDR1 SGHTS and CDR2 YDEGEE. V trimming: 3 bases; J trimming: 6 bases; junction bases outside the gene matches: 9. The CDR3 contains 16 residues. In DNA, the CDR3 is TGTGCCAGCAGCTCCCGGGACAGGGCCTACCCCGGGGAGCTGTTTTTT. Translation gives CASSSRDRAYPGELFF.

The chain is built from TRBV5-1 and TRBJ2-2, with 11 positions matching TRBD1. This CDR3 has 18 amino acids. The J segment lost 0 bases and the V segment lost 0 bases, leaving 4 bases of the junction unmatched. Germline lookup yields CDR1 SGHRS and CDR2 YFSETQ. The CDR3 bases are TGCGCCAGCAGCTTGGCCCGGACAGGGGGCGCGAACACCGGGGAGCTGTTTTTT. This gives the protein CASSLARTGGANTGELFF.

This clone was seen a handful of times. CDR3 coding DNA: TGTGCCAGCAGTGACTCTGGGACTAGCGGGCCAGATACGCAGTATTTT. Encoded protein: CASSDSGTSGPDTQYF. V gene TRBV6-4 combines with J gene TRBJ2-3, with 12 positions matching TRBD2. CDR3 length equals 16 residues. With 0 bases clipped from V and 4 bases from J, the junction kept 2 bases outside the gene matches. Germline V gives CDR1 MRHNA, CDR2 SNTAGT.

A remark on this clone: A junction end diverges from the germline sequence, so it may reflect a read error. The CDR3 DNA sequence: TGCGCCAGCAGCGAAGAGGGACAGATGGGCTATGGCTACACCTTC. Translating gives CASSEEGQMGYGYTF. The chain couples TRBV4-3 to TRBJ1-2; 7 bases fit TRBD1. This CDR3 comprises 15 residues. Germline lookup yields CDR1 LGHNA and CDR2 YSLEER.

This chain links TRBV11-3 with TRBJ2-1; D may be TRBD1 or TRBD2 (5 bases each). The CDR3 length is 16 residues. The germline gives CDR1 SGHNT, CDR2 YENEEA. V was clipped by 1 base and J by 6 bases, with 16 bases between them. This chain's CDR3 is CASSLGGTVSTNEQFF. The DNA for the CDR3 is TGTGCCAGCAGCTTAGGTGGGACGGTAAGCACCAATGAGCAGTTCTTC.

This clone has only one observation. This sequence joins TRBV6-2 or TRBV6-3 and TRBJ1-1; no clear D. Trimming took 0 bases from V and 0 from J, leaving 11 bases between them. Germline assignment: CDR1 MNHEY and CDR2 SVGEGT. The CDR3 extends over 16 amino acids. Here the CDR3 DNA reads TGTGCCAGCAGTTACTCCTTGGGTGGGTTGAACACTGAAGCTTTCTTT. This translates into CASSYSLGGLNTEAFF.

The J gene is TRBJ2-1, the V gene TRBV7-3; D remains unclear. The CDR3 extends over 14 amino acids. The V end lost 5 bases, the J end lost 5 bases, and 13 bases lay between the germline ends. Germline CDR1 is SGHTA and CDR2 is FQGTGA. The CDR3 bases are TGTGCCAGCAGCCCCCCATCTCCGCACAATGAGCAGTTCTTC. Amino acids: CASSPPSPHNEQFF. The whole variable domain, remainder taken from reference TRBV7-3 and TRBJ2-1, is GAGVSQTPSNKVTEKGKYVELRCDPISGHTALYWYRQSLGQGPEFLIYFQGTGAADDSGLPNDRFFAVRPEGSVSTLKIQRTERGDSAVYLCASSPPSPHNEQFFGPGTRLTVL.

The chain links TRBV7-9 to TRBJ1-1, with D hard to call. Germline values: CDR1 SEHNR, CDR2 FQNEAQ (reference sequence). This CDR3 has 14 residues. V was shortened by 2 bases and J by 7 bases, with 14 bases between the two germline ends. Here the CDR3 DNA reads TGTGCCAGCAGCTTAATCAGACGGGCCGGTGAAGCTTTCTTT. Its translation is CASSLIRRAGEAFF.

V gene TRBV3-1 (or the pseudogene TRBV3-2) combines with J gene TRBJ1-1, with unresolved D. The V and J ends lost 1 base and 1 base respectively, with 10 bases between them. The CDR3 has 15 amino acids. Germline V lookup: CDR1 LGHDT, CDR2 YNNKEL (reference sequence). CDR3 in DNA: TGTGCCAGCAGCCAAGCCACCCTTGGGAACACTGAAGCTTTCTTT. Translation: CASSQATLGNTEAFF.

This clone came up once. This CDR3 reads CATSRYGRAPSNQPQHF. Here the CDR3 DNA reads TGTGCCACCAGCAGATATGGGAGGGCGCCTAGCAATCAGCCCCAGCATTTT. The rearrangement uses TRBV15 and TRBJ1-5; D is undetermined. The CDR3 has 17 amino acids. Germline V lookup: CDR1 LNHNV, CDR2 YYDKDF (reference sequence). Deletions cut 2 bases from V and 0 bases from J, with 14 bases between.

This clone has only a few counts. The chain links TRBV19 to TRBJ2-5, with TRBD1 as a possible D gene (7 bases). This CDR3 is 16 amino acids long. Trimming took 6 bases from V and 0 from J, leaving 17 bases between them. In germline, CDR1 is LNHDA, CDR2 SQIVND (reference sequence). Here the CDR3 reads CASSPRGDRYQETQYF. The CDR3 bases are TGTGCCAGTAGCCCCAGGGGGGACCGGTACCAAGAGACCCAGTACTTC.

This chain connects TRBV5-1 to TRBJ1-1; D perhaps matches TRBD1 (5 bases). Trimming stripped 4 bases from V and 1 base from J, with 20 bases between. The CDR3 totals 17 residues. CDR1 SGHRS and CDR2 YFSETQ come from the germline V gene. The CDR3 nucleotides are TGCGCCAGCAGCCGTCACGGGGGAGGATCAGGGAACACTGAAGCTTTCTTT. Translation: CASSRHGGGSGNTEAFF.

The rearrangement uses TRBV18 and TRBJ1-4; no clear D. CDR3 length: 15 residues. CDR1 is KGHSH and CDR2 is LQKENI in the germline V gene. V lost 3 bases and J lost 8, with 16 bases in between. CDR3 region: CASSPSSVVGEKLFF. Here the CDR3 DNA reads TGTGCCAGCTCACCCTCAAGCGTAGTCGGCGAAAAACTGTTTTTT.